Presented here are 16 T cell receptor beta chains from one specimen sequenced in a study of blood T cell repertoires in COVID-19. The protocol was immunoSEQ multiplex PCR, while the TCRdb copy is restricted to in-frame clones and leaves out a portion. In the table there are 250,000 or so clones, 80% to 95% of which are singletons. Sequences were obtained from PBMCs or T cells enriched from blood (not recorded which). The origin of the receptors is a man aged 40-49 years who had been exposed to COVID-19.

This clone has a single count. The chain recombines TRBV12-5 with TRBJ1-1; tentatively, D is TRBD1 (5 bases). The length of the CDR3 is 13 residues. From germline, CDR1 is LGHNT and CDR2 FRNRAP. V was shortened by 6 bases and J by 1 base, with 9 bases between the two germline ends. Here the CDR3 reads CASGGRSNTEAFF. DNA of the CDR3: TGTGCTAGTGGGGGGCGCTCGAACACTGAAGCTTTCTTT.

This clone was observed a single time. As DNA, the CDR3 is TGCGCCAGCAGTCGGGGGACAGGGGAGGAAAAACTGTTTTTT. This sequence encodes CASSRGTGEEKLFF. The chain uses TRBV23-1 and TRBJ1-4; the match to TRBD1 covers 10 bases. TRBV23-1 is an ORF, and what it does is uncertain. The CDR3 is 14 amino acids. The junction had 4 bases not matched to a gene; V was cut back by 4 bases and J by 8 bases.

The chain has TRBV14 and TRBJ2-2; 10 bases match TRBD2. Germline lookup yields CDR1 SGHDN and CDR2 FVKESK. The trim removed 1 base at V and 5 bases at J, leaving 7 bases unmatched. This CDR3 contains 17 residues. The CDR3 bases are TGTGCCAGCAGCCAAGGGCTAGCGGGAGTTCGTACCGGGGAGCTGTTTTTT. Its protein is CASSQGLAGVRTGELFF.

This chain links TRBV7-9 with TRBJ2-2; D may be TRBD2 (5 bases). Germline loops: CDR1 SEHNR, CDR2 FQNEAQ (reference sequence). This CDR3 is 15 amino acids long. The V end was cut by 5 bases, the J end by 6 bases, with 16 bases between. CDR3 amino acids: CASSLSSMGPGELFF. The CDR3 DNA reads TGTGCCAGCAGCCTCTCTAGCATGGGCCCCGGGGAGCTGTTTTTT.

In this sample, this clone turned up once. J is TRBJ1-1 and V is TRBV27; TRBD1 agrees at 9 bases. V lost 0 bases and J lost 14; bases outside the gene matches: 16. The CDR3 runs to 16 residues. Per the germline V gene, CDR1 is MNHEY and CDR2 is SMNVEV (reference sequence). CDR3 in amino acids: CASSLSTGGKNTGEFF. CDR3 sequence (DNA): TGTGCCAGCAGTTTATCGACAGGGGGAAAGAACACTGGGGAATTCTTT.

The gene calls are TRBV28 and TRBJ2-7; D gene ambiguous. V was shortened by 1 base and J by 0 bases, with 10 bases between the two germline ends. Germline V gives CDR1 MDHEN, CDR2 SYDVKM. This CDR3 is built from 15 residues. The CDR3 loop is CASSLSVPGSYEQYF. The CDR3, as DNA: TGTGCCAGCAGTTTATCGGTTCCAGGCTCCTACGAGCAGTACTTC.

The chain uses TRBV18 and TRBJ1-5, with D perhaps TRBD1 (5 bases). The CDR3 runs 17 residues. Trimming took 2 bases from V and 0 from J, leaving 14 bases between them. CDR1 is KGHSH and CDR2 is LQKENI in the germline V gene. The CDR3: CASSPLNRLYSNQPQHF. The CDR3 nucleotides read TGTGCCAGCTCACCATTGAACAGGCTCTATAGCAATCAGCCCCAGCATTTT.

Concerning this clone itself: Distinct nucleotide sequences in the sample also encode this CDR3. J is TRBJ1-1 and V is TRBV5-1; 8 nucleotides match TRBD1. Per the germline V gene, CDR1 is SGHRS and CDR2 is YFSETQ. V was pared by 4 bases and J by 0 bases, with 2 bases of the junction left unmatched. This CDR3 comprises 14 residues. The CDR3 DNA reads as TGCGCCAGCAGCCTGACAGGGGTGAACACTGAAGCTTTCTTT. Amino acids: CASSLTGVNTEAFF.

This chain links TRBV25-1 with TRBJ1-2; 8 bases fit TRBD1. The V and J ends lost 6 bases and 0 bases, in that order; junction bases with no gene match: 9. This CDR3 is 16 amino acids long. In germline, CDR1 is MGHDK, CDR2 SYGVNS. The CDR3 DNA sequence: TGTGCCAGCAGAGCCCATCCCAGGGGGCCTAACTATGGCTACACCTTC. As protein: CASRAHPRGPNYGYTF.

The chain uses TRBV2 and TRBJ1-3; 7 nucleotides line up with TRBD1. V shed 5 bases and J 4 bases; nucleotides not matched to a gene: 8. CDR1 and CDR2 (germline): SNHLY, FYNNEI. This CDR3 comprises 15 residues. The CDR3 reads CASSSRTGDGNTIYF. In DNA form, the CDR3 reads TGTGCCAGCAGTTCAAGAACAGGGGACGGAAACACCATATATTTT.

The chain employs TRBV18 and TRBJ2-7; TRBD2 matches at 11 bases. Germline CDR1 reads KGHSH; CDR2 reads LQKENI. The CDR3 sequence is 14 residues long. After removal of 8 bases from V and 1 base from J, the junction contained 4 bases not matched to a gene. The CDR3 sequence is CASEPSGGSYEQYF. As DNA, the CDR3 is TGTGCCAGCGAACCTAGCGGGGGGTCCTACGAGCAGTACTTC.

The chain carries TRBV6-5 and TRBJ2-3; 8 bases align to TRBD2. The CDR3 has 13 residues. Looked up from germline, CDR1 is MNHEY and CDR2 is SVGAGI. J gave up 4 bases and V 6 bases, and 3 bases lay outside the gene matches. The CDR3 DNA reads TGTGCCAGCAGAAAAGCGGGAGCAGATACGCAGTATTTT. The encoded protein is CASRKAGADTQYF.

The chain has TRBV11-2 and TRBJ1-2; D might be TRBD1 (6 bases). CDR1 is SGHAT, CDR2 FQNNGV, per germline. V lost 5 bases and J 5 bases, leaving 15 bases between the germline ends. The CDR3 spans 14 residues. CDR3 bases: TGTGCCAGCAGCCCCGGGGGGGCAGGGTATGGCTACACCTTC. Translation gives CASSPGGAGYGYTF.

CDR3 residues: CASSLVGSGMTTGELFF. CDR3 nucleotide sequence: TGTGCCAGCAGCTTAGTAGGTTCAGGGATGACCACCGGGGAGCTGTTTTTT. V and J are TRBV11-2 and TRBJ2-2, with a tentative D call TRBD1 (5 bases). CDR3 size: 17 residues. The germline gives CDR1 SGHAT, CDR2 FQNNGV. Deletions cut 1 base from V and 4 bases from J, with 16 bases between.

This chain links TRBV18 with TRBJ1-5; 7 nucleotides agree with TRBD1. Trimming took 2 bases from V and 5 from J; bases not matched to a gene: 0. CDR1 and CDR2 from the germline V gene are KGHSH and LQKENI. The CDR3 covers 13 residues. CDR3 in DNA: TGTGCCAGCTCACCAACAGGGGATCAGCCCCAGCATTTT. Translation: CASSPTGDQPQHF.

This clone was seen just once. J is TRBJ2-7 and V is TRBV4-2, with D tentatively TRBD1 (6 bases). Trimming took off 1 base at V and 0 bases at J, with 13 bases between the two ends. The CDR3 loop spans 16 amino acids. Germline V gives CDR1 LGHNA, CDR2 YNFKEQ. This chain's CDR3 is CASSQALDSVSYEQYF. CDR3 DNA: TGTGCCAGCAGCCAAGCCTTGGACAGCGTCTCCTACGAGCAGTACTTC.